The 30 T cell receptor beta chains below come from one sample, sequenced in a study of T cells in Graves' hyperthyroidism and ophthalmopathy. From RNA transcripts, TCR beta CDR3 regions were amplified. HTBI primers were the set used in a first-round RT-PCR of the TCR CDR3. Each CDR3 protein gets one entry after TCRdb re-called the multiplex PCR reads with MiXCR. The table has more than 450,000 distinct CDR3 sequences, 14% seen once; the top ten hold approximately 13%. Sequencing was carried out using blood. The receptors here all came from a woman aged 40 to 55 with Graves' hyperthyroidism.

This clonotype was seen many times. The rearrangement uses TRBV5-1 and TRBJ2-3; 7 nucleotides agree with TRBD2. Germline V gives CDR1 SGHRS, CDR2 YFSETQ. Losses at the gene ends were 5 bases for V and 1 base for J; bases not matched to a gene: 10. This CDR3 is 16 amino acids long. In DNA form, the CDR3 reads TGCGCCAGCAGTAAGATGGAGCGGGGCGGCACAGATACGCAGTATTTT. It translates to CASSKMERGGTDTQYF.

In its sample, this clonotype was seen many times. This chain joins TRBV6-1 and TRBJ2-7, with D possibly matching TRBD2 (6 bases). Germline V lookup: CDR1 MNHNS, CDR2 SASEGT. The CDR3 is 16 residues long. With 6 bases removed from V and 3 bases from J, the gap between germline ends came to 21 bases. CDR3 amino acids: CASSIGGPGEGYEQYF. In DNA, the CDR3 is TGTGCCAGCAGCATCGGGGGACCGGGAGAGGGCTACGAGCAGTACTTC.

The chain uses TRBV5-1 and TRBJ2-3; D possibly corresponds to TRBD1 (5 bases). Germline V gene data show CDR1 as SGHRS and CDR2 as YFSETQ. V lost 0 bases and J lost 0, with 11 bases in between. This CDR3 spans 16 amino acids. The CDR3 loop reads CASSLVSGQSTDTQYF. The DNA of the CDR3 is TGCGCCAGCAGCTTGGTTTCTGGACAAAGCACAGATACGCAGTATTTT.

This clonotype was recorded many times. CDR3 sequence: CASSPPKDQFTDTQYF. The CDR3 nucleotides are TGTGCCAGCTCACCACCAAAGGATCAGTTTACAGATACGCAGTATTTT. The chain uses TRBV18 and TRBJ2-3, with no clear D. The CDR3 extends over 16 amino acids. The germline CDR1 and CDR2 sequences are KGHSH and LQKENI. The V gene lost 0 bases and the J gene lost 3 bases, with 13 bases spanning the gap.

The sample holds a few counts of this clonotype. The genes are TRBV29-1 and TRBJ2-6, with 8 positions matching TRBD1. Trimming cost V 6 bases and J 3 bases; bases outside gene matches: 1. Germline-derived CDR1 and CDR2 are SQVTM and ANQGSEA. The CDR3 contains 13 residues. CDR3 loop: CSVGTGGANVLTF. The CDR3 DNA is TGCAGCGTGGGGACAGGTGGGGCCAACGTCCTGACTTTC.

This clonotype was picked up many times. V is TRBV27 and J is TRBJ2-3; tentatively, D is TRBD2 (5 bases). Germline CDR1 reads MNHEY; CDR2 reads SMNVEV (reference sequence). V lost 1 base to trimming and J lost 9 bases, with 11 bases between them. CDR3 length equals 13 residues. CDR3 in amino acids: CASSLFSGGTQYF. CDR3 DNA sequence: TGTGCCAGCAGTTTATTCAGCGGTGGGACGCAGTATTTT.

This clonotype has more than one count but fewer than ten. J is TRBJ1-5 and V is TRBV27; D not resolved. V lost 6 bases and J 1 base, leaving 13 bases between the germline ends. The germline V gene has CDR1 MNHEY and CDR2 SMNVEV (reference sequence). The CDR3 spans 15 residues. This chain's CDR3 is CASRGSGKSNQPQHF. The CDR3 coding sequence is TGTGCCAGCAGGGGGTCGGGGAAGAGCAATCAGCCCCAGCATTTT.

This clonotype was observed many times. The CDR3 DNA follows: TGCAGTGCGAATGAAAGAGGGCGGGAGCACTCCTACGAGCAGTACTTC. The encoded protein is CSANERGREHSYEQYF. The chain links TRBV20-1 to TRBJ2-7, with TRBD2 matching 7 bases. Germline V gives CDR1 DFQATT, CDR2 SNEGSKA (reference sequence). Trimming removed 6 bases from V and 0 bases from J; junction bases left unmatched: 14. CDR3 size: 16 residues.

The sample holds many counts of this clonotype. The chain joins TRBV18 to TRBJ2-1; D is unresolved. Germline CDR1 KGHSH, CDR2 LQKENI. V was cut by 3 bases and J by 9 bases, with 12 bases left in between. The CDR3 covers 13 residues. The CDR3 reads CASSPPQDPEQFF. CDR3 coding DNA: TGTGCCAGCTCACCCCCCCAAGACCCTGAGCAGTTCTTC.

This clonotype was recorded at least ten times. The chain has TRBV7-8 and TRBJ2-3; maybe TRBD1 (6 bases). Trimming stripped 6 bases from V and 4 bases from J, with 14 bases between. This CDR3 has 14 amino acids. Looked up from germline, CDR1 is SGHVS and CDR2 is FQNEAQ. DNA for the CDR3: TGTGCCAGCAGAAAACAGGGTGCCGCAGATACGCAGTATTTT. Translated, it gives CASRKQGAADTQYF.

The J gene is TRBJ2-2, the V gene TRBV2; 8 bases agree with TRBD1. The germline V gene has CDR1 SNHLY and CDR2 FYNNEI. The V gene end was trimmed by 2 bases and the J gene end by 4 bases; junction bases not matched to a gene: 6. This CDR3 spans 16 amino acids. In DNA, the CDR3 is TGTGCCAGCAGTGAATGGGAGACAGGGGTCACCGGGGAGCTGTTTTTT. This codes for CASSEWETGVTGELFF.

About this clonotype itself: With a much larger clone just one base away, this may be a read error. The V call is TRBV20-1, the J call TRBJ2-1; no firm D call. Germline values: CDR1 DFQATT, CDR2 SNEGSKA (reference sequence). This CDR3 is built from 14 residues. The CDR3: CNAGQAGTYNEQFF. Here the CDR3 DNA reads TGCAATGCTGGGCAAGCAGGAACCTACAATGAGCAGTTCTTC.

CDR3: CASSIGTSFYEQYF. CDR3 DNA sequence: TGTGCCAGCAGTATCGGGACTAGCTTCTACGAGCAGTACTTC. The V and J genes are TRBV7-2 and TRBJ2-7; TRBD2 matches 9 bases. The CDR3 spans 14 residues. V lost 6 bases and J lost 3; bases outside the gene matches: 6. Germline CDR1 is SGHTA and CDR2 is FQGNSA. Supplemented by reference TRBV7-2 and TRBJ2-7, the full variable domain reads GAGVSQSPSNKVTEKGKDVELRCDPISGHTALYWYRQSLGQGLEFLIYFQGNSAPDKSGLPSDRFSAERTGGSVSTLTIQRTQQEDSAVYLCASSIGTSFYEQYFGPGTRLTVT.

This clonotype occurred many times. This chain connects TRBV27 to TRBJ1-4; 9 bases match TRBD1. Germline V gene lookup returns CDR1 MNHEY and CDR2 SMNVEV (reference sequence). V trimming: 6 bases; J trimming: 6 bases; junction bases outside the gene matches: 8. CDR3 length equals 15 residues. The CDR3 DNA sequence: TGTGCCAGCAGATCCGAACAGGGGGCCTATGAAAAACTGTTTTTT. It specifies CASRSEQGAYEKLFF.

The rearrangement uses TRBV4-1 and TRBJ2-5; 7 bases are a match to TRBD1. The germline CDR1 and CDR2 sequences are MGHRA and YSYEKL. The V gene end was trimmed by 3 bases and the J gene end by 3 bases; junction bases not matched to a gene: 7. This CDR3 contains 15 residues. CDR3 protein: CASSHSATGEETQYF. The CDR3 DNA reads as TGCGCCAGCAGCCACAGCGCAACAGGGGAAGAGACCCAGTACTTC.

With regard to this clonotype: At one boundary the junction diverges from the germline segment, which might be a read error. The J gene is TRBJ2-1, the V gene TRBV5-1; 10 bases are shared with TRBD2. Per the germline V gene, CDR1 is SGHRS and CDR2 is YFSETQ. The CDR3 totals 17 residues. DNA of the CDR3: TGTGCCAGCAGCTATCATCCTACTAGCGGGAAATACAATGAGCAGTTCTTC. Amino acid sequence: CASSYHPTSGKYNEQFF.

This clonotype has at least ten counts. J is TRBJ2-1 and V is TRBV20-1; D gene uncertain. The CDR3 consists of 17 residues. Germline CDR1 reads DFQATT; CDR2 reads SNEGSKA (reference sequence). V shed 0 bases and J shed 0 bases, with 15 bases lying between them. For the CDR3, the DNA is TGCAGTGCTAGAGATAATTTAGGTCTCAGCTCCTACAATGAGCAGTTCTTC. As protein: CSARDNLGLSSYNEQFF.

This clonotype was counted between two and nine times. The chain uses TRBV28 and TRBJ1-6; 8 bases match TRBD1. With 3 bases clipped from V and 8 bases from J, the junction kept 9 bases outside the gene matches. Germline lookup yields CDR1 MDHEN and CDR2 SYDVKM. The CDR3 runs to 16 residues. CDR3 bases: TGTGCCAGCAGTTTCCCGGACAGGGATGGGGATTCACCCCTCCACTTT. Residues: CASSFPDRDGDSPLHF.

This clonotype appeared many times. The V gene is TRBV11-2, the J gene TRBJ2-1, with D perhaps given as TRBD1 or TRBD2 (5 bases each). CDR1 SGHAT and CDR2 FQNNGV come from the germline V gene. This CDR3 spans 16 amino acids. The germline V and J ends were trimmed by 4 bases and 2 bases, with 15 bases remaining between them. In DNA form, the CDR3 reads TGTGCCAGCAGCTCCCTGGTTGGGACCACCTACAATGAGCAGTTCTTC. The encoded protein is CASSSLVGTTYNEQFF.

This clonotype was detected many times. The chain joins TRBV6-5 to TRBJ2-3, with 7 bases fitting TRBD2. Germline V gene data show CDR1 as MNHEY and CDR2 as SVGAGI. V shed 0 bases, J shed 3 bases, and the junction held 3 bases outside the gene matches. The CDR3 extends over 15 amino acids. CDR3 bases: TGTGCCAGCAGTTACTCGGGGGGGGTTACAGATACGCAGTATTTT. It yields the protein CASSYSGGVTDTQYF.

The rearrangement uses TRBV3-1 and TRBJ1-4, with D perhaps matching TRBD1 (5 bases). This CDR3 comprises 15 residues. V was cut by 1 base and J by 7 bases, with 13 bases left in between. Looked up from germline, CDR1 is LGHDT and CDR2 is YNNKEL (reference sequence). CDR3 in DNA: TGTGCCAGCAGCCAAGTGATGGGTCAGGGTGAAAAACTGTTTTTT. Translation gives CASSQVMGQGEKLFF.

The chain joins TRBV12-3 or TRBV12-4 to TRBJ1-2; 7 nucleotides line up with TRBD1. CDR3 length: 12 residues. Unmatched junction bases numbered 3, after V lost 4 bases and J lost 7 bases. The CDR3 sequence: CASSSNRGGYTF. CDR3 coding DNA: TGTGCCAGCAGTTCCAACAGGGGTGGCTACACCTTC.

Ten or more counts support this clonotype. The V gene is TRBV20-1, the J gene TRBJ2-3; perhaps D is TRBD1 or TRBD2 (5 bases each). This CDR3 contains 14 residues. The germline V gene encodes CDR1 DFQATT and CDR2 SNEGSKA (reference sequence). Trimming stripped 3 bases from V and 2 bases from J, with 12 bases between. The CDR3 bases are TGCAGTGCTAGCTCGGGACCCAACACAGATACGCAGTATTTT. Its protein product is CSASSGPNTDTQYF.

This clonotype showed up many times. The chain joins TRBV5-1 to TRBJ2-4; 9 bases are a match to TRBD2. CDR1 is SGHRS, CDR2 YFSETQ, per germline. The CDR3 has 14 amino acids. Germline trimming cut 4 bases from V and 3 bases from J; bases unmatched to any gene: 2. CDR3 DNA sequence: TGCGCCAGCAGCCGGACTAGCGACAAAAACATTCAGTACTTC. Translation: CASSRTSDKNIQYF.

This clonotype occurred many times. The genes are TRBV12-3 or TRBV12-4 and TRBJ2-1; the match to TRBD2 covers 9 bases. This CDR3 spans 16 amino acids. The V and J ends lost 0 bases and 5 bases, in that order; junction bases with no gene match: 5. This CDR3 reads CASSLAGLATNNEQFF. CDR3 nucleotides: TGTGCCAGCAGTTTAGCGGGACTAGCAACCAACAATGAGCAGTTCTTC.

This clonotype came up many times. The rearrangement joins TRBV28 to TRBJ2-6; unclear D gene. The CDR3 runs 14 residues. V shed 5 bases and J shed 4 bases, with 9 bases lying between them. Germline V gene data show CDR1 as MDHEN and CDR2 as SYDVKM. CDR3 sequence (DNA): TGTGCCAGCAGTCCCCCAGAAGGGGCCAACGTCCTGACTTTC. This sequence encodes CASSPPEGANVLTF.

This chain links TRBV3-1 with TRBJ2-7; tentatively, D is TRBD1 (5 bases). V dropped 1 base and J dropped 3 bases, with 10 bases sitting between them. Germline assignment: CDR1 LGHDT and CDR2 YNNKEL (reference sequence). This CDR3 has 14 residues. The CDR3 here is CASSQGTTDYEQYF. The CDR3 DNA reads as TGTGCCAGCAGCCAAGGAACGACAGACTACGAGCAGTACTTC.

This clonotype was observed many times. V is TRBV5-1 and J is TRBJ2-1; tentatively, D is TRBD2 (6 bases). Germline assignment: CDR1 SGHRS and CDR2 YFSETQ. This CDR3 is built from 15 residues. The V and J ends lost 4 bases and 4 bases respectively, with 15 bases between them. The CDR3 region is CASSPAGSGYNEQFF. In nucleotides, the CDR3 is TGCGCCAGCAGCCCCGCGGGGTCGGGGTACAATGAGCAGTTCTTC.

As for this clonotype: A much bigger clone sits one base away, suggesting this may be a read error. The J gene is TRBJ2-5, the V gene TRBV11-1, with TRBD1 matching over 10 bases. CDR1 and CDR2 from the germline V gene are SGHAT and FQDESV (reference sequence). The CDR3 is 14 residues long. The CDR3 bases are TGTGCCAGCAGGAGGGACAGGGGATCAGAGACCCAGCACTTC. Residues: CASRRDRGSETQHF.

This clonotype appeared many times. This CDR3 reads CASKRLAASTDTQYF. In DNA, the CDR3 is TGCGCCAGCAAGAGACTAGCGGCGAGCACAGATACGCAGTATTTT. The V call is TRBV5-1, the J call TRBJ2-3; 9 nucleotides match TRBD2. V was clipped by 6 bases and J by 0 bases; unmatched bases: 5. Per the germline V gene, CDR1 is SGHRS and CDR2 is YFSETQ. This CDR3 contains 15 residues.